A few counts support the clone carrying this TCR beta chain. Assay: immunoSEQ multiplex PCR; the TCRdb copy retains only in-frame clones and omits some. The profile covers about 230,000 clones, with about nine tenths appearing a single time and about 16% taken by the ten largest. The data originate from a study of blood T cell repertoires in COVID-19. With 3 bases removed from V and 7 bases from J, the gap between germline ends came to 4 bases. Germline assignment: CDR1 MNHEY and CDR2 SMNVEV (reference sequence). This CDR3 spans 11 amino acids. The chain uses TRBV27 and TRBJ2-4; no definite D call. Sequences were obtained from PBMCs or T cells enriched from blood (not recorded which). The TCR comes from a man aged 18 to 29 who had recovered from COVID-19. CDR3 nucleotides: TGTGCCAGCAGTTTCGGGAACATTCAGTACTTC. It yields the protein CASSFGNIQYF.